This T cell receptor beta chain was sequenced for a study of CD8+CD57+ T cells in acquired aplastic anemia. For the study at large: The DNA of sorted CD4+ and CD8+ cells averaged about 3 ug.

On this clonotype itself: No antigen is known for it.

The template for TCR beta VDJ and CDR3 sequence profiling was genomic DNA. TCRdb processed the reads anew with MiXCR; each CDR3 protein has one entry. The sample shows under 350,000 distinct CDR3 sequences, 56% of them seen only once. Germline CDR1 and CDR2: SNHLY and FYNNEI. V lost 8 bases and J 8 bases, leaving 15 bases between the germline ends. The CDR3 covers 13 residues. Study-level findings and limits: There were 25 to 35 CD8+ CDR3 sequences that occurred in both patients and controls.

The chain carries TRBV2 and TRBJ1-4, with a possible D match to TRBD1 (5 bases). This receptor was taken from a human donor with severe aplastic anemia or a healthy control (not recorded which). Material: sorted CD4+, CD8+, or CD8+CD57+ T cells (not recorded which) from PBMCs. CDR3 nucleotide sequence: TGTGCCAGCGACCGGGGCACGGAAGAAAAACTGTTTTTT. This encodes CASDRGTEEKLFF.